This TCR beta chain appears in the sequencing data of a study of T cell responses to AZD1222 COVID-19 vaccine. On this clone itself: The antigen is undetermined.

Germline values: CDR1 MDHEN, CDR2 SYDVKM. CDR3 size: 16 residues. The germline V and J ends were trimmed by 4 bases and 2 bases, with 15 bases remaining between them. Study-level points and caveats: Repertoire sampling happened only post peak T cell response. Baseline serology detected seropositivity in only six or seven AZD1222 recipients. At 160-218 and 743-854, vaccine-associated CD4 TCRs were dominant, and they spanned spike.

Method: immunoSEQ multiplex PCR; TCRdb's copy keeps in-frame clones and lacks some. The sample lists approximately 120,000 clones, roughly nine tenths seen once, with around 7.5% in the top ten. The material was peripheral blood, obtained on day 0 of AZD1222 vaccination. This TCR derives from an adult in good health. The V call is TRBV28, the J call TRBJ1-5; a weak D match, TRBD1 (6 bases). The DNA of the CDR3 is TGTGCCAGCAGTTCCCTCAGGGGTGTGGGCAATCAGCCCCAGCATTTT. Protein: CASSSLRGVGNQPQHF.